This T cell receptor beta chain was documented in a study of regulatory T cells in long-lasting Graves disease (dated by TCRdb to the early 2020s). Background on the whole study: Antithyroid drugs had been taken for less than 3 months by newly diagnosed Graves' disease patients. Peripheral blood TCR sequencing and RNA sequencing compared persistent Graves' disease patients with newly diagnosed Graves' disease patients. The study took place in China and was registered as a clinical trial. TCR sequencing covered 13 persistent and approximately 20 newly diagnosed Graves' disease patients, about 35 samples in total. Summary of the overall study and its limitations: Persistent disease showed preferential use of TRBV28, TRBJ1-2 and TRBJ2-5, whereas newly diagnosed disease favored TRBV20-1 and TRBJ2-1. Only the TCR beta chain was sequenced and analyzed. More public clonotypes were shared among persistent patients (2,741) than among newly diagnosed patients (roughly 1,000). Peripheral blood alone was examined, since thyroid tissue, which constituted the primary lesion, could not be accessed. Compared with newly diagnosed patients, persistent Graves' disease patients had lower TCR Shannon entropy and fewer highly expanded clones, which suggests clonal expansion. The authors acknowledged the small sample size as a limitation that may reduce accuracy.

Receptor amplification or capture employed multiplex PCR. Sequenced on an Illumina HiSeq 4000. TCR beta libraries were built with iRepertoire HTBI primers and Arm-PCR amplification of CDR3 regions. Before sequencing, the PCR products went through gel purification. In the original analysis: Gene usage analysis of CDR3 amino acid clonotypes used the 62 TRBV and fewer than 15 TRBJ segments found across samples. Filtered high-quality paired reads were merged into contigs using COPE and FqMerger. BLAST was used to align contigs to IMGT TRBV, TRBD and TRBJ reference genes, with CDR3 defined following IMGT. Highly expanded clones were defined as clonotypes with a frequency above 0.1%. Shannon entropy was used to measure repertoire diversity, and the Gini coefficient was used to measure V-J evenness. Clonotypes shared by more than one individual were considered public. TCRdb itself trimmed the public reads at Q25 with fastp, ran MiXCR and retained productive beta chains. Rows merge per CDR3 protein into single entries with the most common DNA and genes. For this entry, the V and J calls and clone size follow TCRdb and not the study's own pipeline. The sample table shows more than 300,000 distinct CDR3 sequences, and around 15% are seen once. The ten most abundant clones make up around 20% of the sample.

This clonotype was seen repeatedly, ten times or more. Which antigen it targets is not known. Per-nucleotide qualities are absent, and no much larger clonotype sits a single base away. This sample's time point label indicates: newly diagnosed GD, antithyroid drugs for less than 3 months. For both TCR sequencing and RNA sequencing, RNA was extracted from PBMCs in TRIzol. Graves' disease was diagnosed according to American Thyroid Association guidelines. Patients were recruited from an endocrinology department in Xi'an, China. Each patient gave approximately 10 milliliters of peripheral blood, collected in an EDTA anticoagulant tube. Ficoll Paque Plus density gradient separation was used to isolate PBMCs, and no further T cell sorting was done. RNA quality was checked with an Agilent 2100 Bioanalyzer and agarose gel, and concentration with a NanoDrop 2000. Germline trimming amounts to 4 bases on V and 1 base on J, with 8 as the count of junction bases outside the gene matches. Via the germline V gene (reference sequence), CDR1 is LGHDT and CDR2 YNNKEL. Taken from cysteine to phenylalanine, the CDR3 has 16 residues. Left in the record is the CDR3 DNA by itself, 48 bases read in frame from the first base.

These sequences were also reported in another study, on T cells in Graves' hyperthyroidism and ophthalmopathy. Taken from the second paper: Graves' hyperthyroidism was defined as stable when no progression to ophthalmopathy occurred over 18 months of follow-up. Hyperthyroidism patients were newly diagnosed, had a disease duration of under 2 months, and were aged 18 to 65 years. Patients with uncontrolled infections, other autoimmune diseases, pregnancy or lactation were excluded. Diagnoses were established on the basis of clinical symptoms, serum thyroxine and TRAb, thyroid ultrasound, and orbital computed tomography. A first-round RT-PCR of the TCR CDR3 used the HTBI primer set with the Qiagen OneStep RT-PCR kit. Blood samples also contained most of the expanded thyroid clonotypes (frequency above 0.001), which suggests that blood repertoires may reflect thyroid immune responses. Ophthalmopathy was separated from stable hyperthyroidism by a 13 V-J signature model, with approximately 90% sensitivity and 81% to 82% specificity obtained in cross-validation and 80%/75% obtained in testing. During validation, the model predicted progression to ophthalmopathy a median of approximately 6.5 months ahead of onset, with roughly 65% sensitivity and about 72% specificity. To identify distinguishing TCR V-J signatures, a discovery cohort of roughly 100 patients was used, comprising under 45 with Graves' ophthalmopathy and around 57 with stable Graves' hyperthyroidism. Prospective prediction of ophthalmopathy was tested in an independent validation cohort consisting of 18 to 20 hyperthyroidism patients and 17 patients who later progressed to ophthalmopathy. The 90 to 100 discovery patients were randomly split 7:3 into training and test sets. Thyroid tissue and blood T-cell repertoires from more than five Graves' hyperthyroidism patients were also compared in the study. Following sampling, methimazole starting at 30 mg daily was given to hyperthyroidism patients, and high-dose intravenous methylprednisolone was given to ophthalmopathy patients. A second multiplex PCR round built the libraries, followed by size selection and purification. The libraries were sequenced on an Illumina HiSeq2000 using paired-end 100 bp reads. Raw data were processed with SOAPnuke, discarding reads with adapters, uncalled bases, mean Phred below 15, or no exact constant-primer or identifier match. COPE v1.2.5 was used to merge high-quality paired reads, and clonotypes were defined as unique nucleotide sequences. Clonotypes were aligned to IMGT TRBV, TRBD and TRBJ reference segments using MiTCR v1.1. Analysis was restricted to V-J combinations with a frequency above 0.0001, which covered 99.2% of repertoires. A TCS score was defined as the ratio between F50 (clonal expansion) and ExV (chaos), using BLOSUM62-based TCRdist between CDR3 peptides within each V-J. Welch's t-statistics and random forest reduced 514 V-J features to around 14, which were used in a naive Bayes classifier (R e1071). Sample size was not statistically predetermined, and blinding of investigators to group allocation was not performed. TCR Vbeta CDR3 sequencing of some 140 peripheral blood samples (over 40 ophthalmopathy, 75 hyperthyroidism and approximately 17 progressor patients) is reported in the paper.

This receptor chain uses TRBV3-1 and TRBJ2-3; 7 bases in the middle match TRBD1. The material sequenced was peripheral blood mononuclear cells (PBMCs), taken at new diagnosis, from a patient treated with antithyroid drugs. The source of this sequence is a woman younger than 35 with Graves disease. Donor details come from another sample of the same person, matched by shared clones. The CDR3 in this case is CASSRASGTGTDTQYF. The DNA is TGTGCCAGCAGCCGGGCCTCCGGGACAGGCACAGATACGCAGTATTTT.